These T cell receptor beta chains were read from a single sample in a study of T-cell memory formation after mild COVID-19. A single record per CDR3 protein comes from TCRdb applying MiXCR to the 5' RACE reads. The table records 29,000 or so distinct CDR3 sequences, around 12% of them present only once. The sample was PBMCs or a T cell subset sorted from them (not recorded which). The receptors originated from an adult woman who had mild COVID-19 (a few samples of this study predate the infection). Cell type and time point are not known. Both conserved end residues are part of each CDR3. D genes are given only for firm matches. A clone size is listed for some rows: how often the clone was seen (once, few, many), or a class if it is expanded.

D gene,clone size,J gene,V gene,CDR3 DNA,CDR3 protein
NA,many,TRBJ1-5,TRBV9,TGTGCCAGCAGCCCCCCGGAGGGGGTTAGCAATCAGCCCCAGCATTTT,CASSPPEGVSNQPQHF
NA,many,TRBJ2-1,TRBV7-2,TGTGCCAGCAGCTTAGGCCAGGTCGACTACAATGAGCAGTTCTTC,CASSLGQVDYNEQFF
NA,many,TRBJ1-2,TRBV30,TGTGCCTGCTCGGCCGCGTGGGGTGGCTACACCTTC,CACSAAWGGYTF
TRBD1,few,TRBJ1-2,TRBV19,TGTGCCGCCGCGGGACAGGCTACTAACTATGGCTACACCTTC,CAAAGQATNYGYTF
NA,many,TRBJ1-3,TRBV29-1,TGCAGCGCCACACAGCTGGGAAACACCATATATTTT,CSATQLGNTIYF
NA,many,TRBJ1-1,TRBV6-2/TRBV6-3,TGTGCCAGCAGTTACTCTCACAGGTACACTGAAGCTTTCTTT,CASSYSHRYTEAFF
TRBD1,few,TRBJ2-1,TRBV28,TGTGCCAGCAGTCCGCGCCAATTTAATAGCCGGGACAGGGGTTGGAATGAGCAGTTCTTC,CASSPRQFNSRDRGWNEQFF
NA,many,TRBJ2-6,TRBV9,TGTGCCAGCAGCGTGGGTCCTTCTGGGGCCAACGTCCTGACTTTC,CASSVGPSGANVLTF
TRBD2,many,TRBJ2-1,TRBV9,TGTGCCAGCACCCGGTCGGGGGGTCAGACTTACAATGAGCAGTTCTTC,CASTRSGGQTYNEQFF
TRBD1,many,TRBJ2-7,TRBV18,TGTGCCAGCTCACGGTCGACAGGGGGCTACGAGCAGTACTTC,CASSRSTGGYEQYF
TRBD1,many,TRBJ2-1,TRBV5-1,TGCGCCAGCAGAGGGCAGGGGGCTGAGCAGTTCTTC,CASRGQGAEQFF
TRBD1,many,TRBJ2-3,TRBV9,TGTGCCAGCAGGGGGGACAGTGCTGTTGATACGCAGTATTTT,CASRGDSAVDTQYF
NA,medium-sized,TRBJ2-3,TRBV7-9,TGTGCCAGCAGCGCAGATACGCAGTATTTT,CASSADTQYF
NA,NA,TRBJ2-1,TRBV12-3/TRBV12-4,TGTGCCAGCGTCCTCGGTCGGCGGGGCTACAATGAGCAGTTCTTC,CASVLGRRGYNEQFF
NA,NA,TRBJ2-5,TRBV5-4,TGTGCCAGCAGCTTGGCCGGGCACCAAGAGACCCAGTACTTC,CASSLAGHQETQYF
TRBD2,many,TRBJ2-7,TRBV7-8,TGTGCCAGCAGCTTAGCGGGGAGCGGGAGAATTGTCTACGAGCAGTACTTC,CASSLAGSGRIVYEQYF
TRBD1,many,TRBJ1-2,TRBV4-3,TGCGCCAGCAGCCAGGAGAAGCTCAGGGGGCGCGGCTACACCTTC,CASSQEKLRGRGYTF
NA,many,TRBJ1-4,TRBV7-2,TGTGCCAGCAGCCCGGCAACTAATGAAAAACTGTTTTTT,CASSPATNEKLFF
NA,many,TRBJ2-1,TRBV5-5,TGTGCCAGCAGCTTGGGGGGGAATGAGCAGTTCTTC,CASSLGGNEQFF
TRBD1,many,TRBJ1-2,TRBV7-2,TGTGCCAGCAGCCCTGGACAGGGAGGTGGCTACACCTTC,CASSPGQGGGYTF
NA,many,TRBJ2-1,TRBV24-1,TGTGCCACCAGTGATTTAGGGGGGGTCTACAATGAGCAGTTCTTC,CATSDLGGVYNEQFF
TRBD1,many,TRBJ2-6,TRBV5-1,TGCGCCAGCAGGGCCCCCCCAGGACAGGGATATTCTGGGGCCAACGTCCTGACTTTC,CASRAPPGQGYSGANVLTF
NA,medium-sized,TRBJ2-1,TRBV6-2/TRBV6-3,TGTGCCAGCAGGGGGAACGGCTACAATGAGCAGTTCTTC,CASRGNGYNEQFF
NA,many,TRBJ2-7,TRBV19,TGTGCCAGTAGTATAGAGCTAGCGCGGTTTTACGAGCAGTACTTC,CASSIELARFYEQYF
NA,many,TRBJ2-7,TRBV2,TGTGCCAGCAGTGAAACTTTTCCAGGCGCAAACTACGAGCAGTACTTC,CASSETFPGANYEQYF
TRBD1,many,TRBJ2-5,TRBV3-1,TGTGCCAGCAGCCAAGGACAGGGGGGGGGGACCCAGTACTTC,CASSQGQGGGTQYF
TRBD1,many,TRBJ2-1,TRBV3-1,TGTGCCAGCAGCCAACATTATAACCGGGACAGGGTTGTTCAGTTCTTC,CASSQHYNRDRVVQFF
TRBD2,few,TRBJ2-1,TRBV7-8,TGTGCCAGCACAAGGACTAGCGGGACGGACAATGAGCAGTTCTTC,CASTRTSGTDNEQFF
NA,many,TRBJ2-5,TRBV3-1,TGTGCCAGCAGCCAAGATGGGGGCGGTGGGGCGGAGACCCAGTACTTC,CASSQDGGGGAETQYF
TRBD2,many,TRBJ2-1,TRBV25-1,TGTGCCAGCAGCGCCCCGCGGGAAGCGGGAGGCGATCCGGAGCAGTTCTTC,CASSAPREAGGDPEQFF
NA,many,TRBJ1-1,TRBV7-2,TGTGCCAGCAGCCCCCTAAAAGCAGAAGCTTTCTTT,CASSPLKAEAFF
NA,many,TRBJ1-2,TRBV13,TGTGCCAGCAGCTTCACAGGGCTGTATGGCTACACCTTC,CASSFTGLYGYTF
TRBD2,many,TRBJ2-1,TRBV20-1,TGCAGTGCTAGACTCCTGCTAGCGGGCGGACACAATGAGCAGTTCTTC,CSARLLLAGGHNEQFF
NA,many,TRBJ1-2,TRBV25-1,TGTGCCAGCAGTGACCACCGGGACTTCCCCACCTTC,CASSDHRDFPTF
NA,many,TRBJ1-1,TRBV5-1,TGCGCCAGCAGCTTGCAGGCAGGGGAAGGGACTGAAGCTTTCTTT,CASSLQAGEGTEAFF
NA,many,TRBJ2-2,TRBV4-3,TGCGCCAGCAGCCAAGACCCCAACACCGGGGAGCTGTTTTTT,CASSQDPNTGELFF
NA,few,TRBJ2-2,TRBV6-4,TGTGCCAGCAGCTCAAGCCGAGATGGGTACACCGGGGAGCTGTTTTTT,CASSSSRDGYTGELFF
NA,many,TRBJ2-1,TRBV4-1,TGCGCCAGCAGCCAAGATGTAAGAGGGAACAATGAGCAGTTCTTC,CASSQDVRGNNEQFF
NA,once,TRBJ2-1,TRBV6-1,TGTGCCAGCTCCCCCTGGGCAGGGCAGAATGAGCAGTTCTTC,CASSPWAGQNEQFF
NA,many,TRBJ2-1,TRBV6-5,TGTGCCAGCAGTTACAAGGGGGGAAGCTACAATGAGCAGTTCTTC,CASSYKGGSYNEQFF
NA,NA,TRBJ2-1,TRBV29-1,TGCAGCGTTGAATCCCCCCGCGCCCGCACGGGTGAGCAGTTCTTC,CSVESPRARTGEQFF
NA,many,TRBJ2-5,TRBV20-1,TGCAGTGCTAGGGACGGAGGAAGGGAGACCCAGTACTTC,CSARDGGRETQYF
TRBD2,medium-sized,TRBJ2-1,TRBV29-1,TGCAGCGTGGGACTAGGGGTCCATGAGCAGTTCTTC,CSVGLGVHEQFF
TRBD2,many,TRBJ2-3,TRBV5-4,TGTGCCAGCAGCCTCGGACTAGCGGAGAGCACAGATACGCAGTATTTT,CASSLGLAESTDTQYF
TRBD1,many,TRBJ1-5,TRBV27,TGTGCCAGCAGAAACCCTCAGGGGGAAGGTAATCAGCCCCAGCATTTT,CASRNPQGEGNQPQHF
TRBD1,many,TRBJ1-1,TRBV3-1,TGTGCCAGCAGCCCGGACAGGGTGGTAACTTTCTTT,CASSPDRVVTFF
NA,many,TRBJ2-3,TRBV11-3,TGTGCCAGCAGCTTAGCGGGAGCGCCGGCAGATACGCAGTATTTT,CASSLAGAPADTQYF
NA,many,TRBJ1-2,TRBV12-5,TGTGCTAGTGGTTCCCCCCCCGGTGGCTACACCTTC,CASGSPPGGYTF
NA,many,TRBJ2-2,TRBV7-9,TGTGCCAGCAGCTTAGGGGCCGGGGAGCTGTTTTTT,CASSLGAGELFF
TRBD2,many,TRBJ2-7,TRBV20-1,TGCAGTGCAGGGACTAGCGGGAGCCCCCGTCCCTACGAGCAGTACTTC,CSAGTSGSPRPYEQYF
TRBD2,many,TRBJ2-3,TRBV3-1,TGTGCCAGCAAGTTAACTAGCGGGTACACAGATACGCAGTATTTT,CASKLTSGYTDTQYF
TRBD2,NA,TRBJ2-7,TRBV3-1,TGTGCCAGCAGCCACGGGACTAGCGGGAGGATTGGCGAGCAGTACTTC,CASSHGTSGRIGEQYF
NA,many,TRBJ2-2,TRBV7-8,TGTGCCAGCAGCTTAACTACGACGAACACCGGGGAGCTGTTTTTT,CASSLTTTNTGELFF